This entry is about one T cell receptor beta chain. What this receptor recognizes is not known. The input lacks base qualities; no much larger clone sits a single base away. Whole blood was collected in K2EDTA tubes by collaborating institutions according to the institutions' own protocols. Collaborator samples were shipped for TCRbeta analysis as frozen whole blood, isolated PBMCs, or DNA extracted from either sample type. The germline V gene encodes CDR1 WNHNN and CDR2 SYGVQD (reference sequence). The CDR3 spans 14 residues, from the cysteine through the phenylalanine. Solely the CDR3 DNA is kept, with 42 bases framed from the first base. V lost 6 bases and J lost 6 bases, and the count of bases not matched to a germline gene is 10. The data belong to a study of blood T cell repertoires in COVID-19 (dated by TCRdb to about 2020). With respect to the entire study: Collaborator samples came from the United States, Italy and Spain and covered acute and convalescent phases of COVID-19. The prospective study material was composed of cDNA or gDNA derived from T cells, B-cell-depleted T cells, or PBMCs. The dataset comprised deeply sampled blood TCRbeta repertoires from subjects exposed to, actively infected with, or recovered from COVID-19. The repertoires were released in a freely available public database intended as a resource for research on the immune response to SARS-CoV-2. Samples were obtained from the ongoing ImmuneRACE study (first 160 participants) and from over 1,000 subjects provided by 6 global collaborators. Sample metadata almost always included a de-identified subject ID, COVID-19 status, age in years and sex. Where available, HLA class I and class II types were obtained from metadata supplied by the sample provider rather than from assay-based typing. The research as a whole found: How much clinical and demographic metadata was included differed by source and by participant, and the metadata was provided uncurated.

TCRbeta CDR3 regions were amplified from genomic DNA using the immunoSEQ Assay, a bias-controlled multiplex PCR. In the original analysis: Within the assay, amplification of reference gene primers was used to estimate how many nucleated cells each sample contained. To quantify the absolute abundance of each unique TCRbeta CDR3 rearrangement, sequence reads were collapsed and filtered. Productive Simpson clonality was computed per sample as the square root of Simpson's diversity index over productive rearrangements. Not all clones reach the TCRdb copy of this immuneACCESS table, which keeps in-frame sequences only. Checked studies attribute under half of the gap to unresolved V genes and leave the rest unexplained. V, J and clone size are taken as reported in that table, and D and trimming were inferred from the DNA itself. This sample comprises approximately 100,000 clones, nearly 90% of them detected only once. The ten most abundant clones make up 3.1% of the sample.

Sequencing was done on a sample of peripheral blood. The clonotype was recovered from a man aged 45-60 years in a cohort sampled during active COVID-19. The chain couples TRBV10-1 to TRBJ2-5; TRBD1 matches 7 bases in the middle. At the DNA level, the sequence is TGCGCCAGCAGCGCCGGCACAGGGGATCAGACCCAGTACTTC. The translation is CASSAGTGDQTQYF.